These 3 T cell receptor beta chains came from one sample sequenced in a study of control samples from healthy donors and cancer patients (dated by TCRdb to 2018 to 2020). Libraries were prepared through the immunoSEQ multiplex PCR assay. TCRdb carries this immuneACCESS record with in-frame sequences only. Its versions omit some clonotypes, under half of them owing to an unresolved V gene in the studies checked, with the rest unexplained. The sample includes 170,000 or so clones, with 90% to 95% observed a single time. The ten biggest clones cover about 1.4% of the sample. The source material was blood. These receptors all stem from a man aged 30-40 years in good health.

A single count supports this clone. The rearrangement links TRBV5-1 to TRBJ2-3; D remains unclear. V was clipped by 1 base and J by 1 base, with 4 bases between them. The CDR3 runs to 13 residues. Germline V gives CDR1 SGHRS, CDR2 YFSETQ. The CDR3 loop reads CASSLTRTDTQYF. CDR3 nucleotide sequence: TGCGCCAGCAGCTTGACACGCACAGATACGCAGTATTTT.

This clone was observed a handful of times. This chain connects TRBV30 to TRBJ1-1, with TRBD1 as a possible D gene (5 bases). Germline loops: CDR1 GTSNPN, CDR2 SVGIG (reference sequence). This CDR3 is 12 amino acids long. V was shortened by 7 bases and J by 1 base, with 10 bases between the two germline ends. CDR3 sequence: CAFLRGNTEAFF. For the CDR3, the DNA is TGTGCCTTTCTGAGGGGGAACACTGAAGCTTTCTTT.

The chain joins TRBV27 to TRBJ1-1; 10 positions match TRBD1. The CDR3 length is 18 residues. Looked up from germline, CDR1 is MNHEY and CDR2 is SMNVEV (reference sequence). V was pared by 2 bases and J by 0 bases, with 9 bases of the junction left unmatched. This CDR3 reads CASSLRQGARLMNTEAFF. CDR3 bases: TGTGCCAGCAGTTTAAGACAGGGGGCGCGACTAATGAACACTGAAGCTTTCTTT.